This T cell receptor (beta chain) was observed in a study of T-cell reconstitution after alpha-beta-depleted transplantation in children. The germline V gene has CDR1 SQVTM and CDR2 ANQGSEA. The CDR3 is 12 residues long. Trimming pared 4 bases from V and 0 bases from J, leaving 6 bases between. The TCRbeta library incorporated unique molecular identifiers. In TCRdb, the PCR reads were re-called with MiXCR into one record per CDR3 protein. Of hundreds of thousands of distinct CDR3 sequences in the sample, about an eighth are singletons; the top ten hold 3.5% to 4.5%. The source material was PBMCs, sampled from the stem cell graft. The receptor comes from a human donor who donated a stem cell graft to a child with Fanconi anemia. The chain recombines TRBV29-1 with TRBJ1-1; D is uncertain. CDR3 loop: CSVVGMNTEAFF. CDR3 coding DNA: TGCAGCGTTGTAGGGATGAACACTGAAGCTTTCTTT.